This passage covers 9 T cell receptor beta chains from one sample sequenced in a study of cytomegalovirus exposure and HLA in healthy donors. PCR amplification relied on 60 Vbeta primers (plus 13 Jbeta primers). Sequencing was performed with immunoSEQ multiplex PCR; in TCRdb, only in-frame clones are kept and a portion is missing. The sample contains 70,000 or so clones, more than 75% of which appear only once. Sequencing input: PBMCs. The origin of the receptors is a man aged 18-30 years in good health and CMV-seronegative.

The CDR3 here is CASSLRDQPQHF. In nucleotides, the CDR3 is TGTGCCAGCAGTTTACGGGATCAGCCCCAGCATTTT. The chain links TRBV28 to TRBJ1-5; D is undetermined. Per the germline V gene, CDR1 is MDHEN and CDR2 is SYDVKM. Trimming removed 2 bases at V and 5 bases at J, with 4 bases between. The length of the CDR3 is 12 residues.

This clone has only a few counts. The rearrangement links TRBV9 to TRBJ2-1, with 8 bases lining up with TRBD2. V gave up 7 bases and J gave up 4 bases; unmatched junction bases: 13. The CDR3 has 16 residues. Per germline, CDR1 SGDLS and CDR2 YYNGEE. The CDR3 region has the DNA TGTGCCAGCTCAACTAGCGGAGCTAGGCGGTACAATGAGCAGTTCTTC. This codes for CASSTSGARRYNEQFF.

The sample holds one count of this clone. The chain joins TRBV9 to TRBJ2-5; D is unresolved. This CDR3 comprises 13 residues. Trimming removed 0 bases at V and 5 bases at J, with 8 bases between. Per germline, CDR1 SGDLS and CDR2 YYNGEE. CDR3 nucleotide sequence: TGTGCCAGCAGCGTAGGTTATCGGGAGACCCAGTACTTC. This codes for CASSVGYRETQYF.

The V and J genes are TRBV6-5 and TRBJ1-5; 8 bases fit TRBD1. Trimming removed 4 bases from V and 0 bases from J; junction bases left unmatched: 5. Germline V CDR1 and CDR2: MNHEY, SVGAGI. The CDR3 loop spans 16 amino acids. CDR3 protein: CASSSTGVYSNQPQHF. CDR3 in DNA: TGTGCCAGCAGTTCGACAGGGGTCTATAGCAATCAGCCCCAGCATTTT.

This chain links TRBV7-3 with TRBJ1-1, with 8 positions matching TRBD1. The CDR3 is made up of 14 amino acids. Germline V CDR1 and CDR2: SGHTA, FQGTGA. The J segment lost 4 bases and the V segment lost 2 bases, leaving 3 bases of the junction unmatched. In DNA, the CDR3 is TGTGCCAGCAGCTTAGTCGGGACAGGCACTGAAGCTTTCTTT. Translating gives CASSLVGTGTEAFF.

CDR3 bases: TGTGCCAGCAGTGGTCCGGGACAGGGACAAAATCAGCCCCAGCATTTT. This sequence encodes CASSGPGQGQNQPQHF. The gene calls are TRBV25-1 and TRBJ1-5; 9 bases line up with TRBD1. The trim removed 4 bases at V and 4 bases at J, leaving 8 bases unmatched. From germline, CDR1 is MGHDK and CDR2 SYGVNS. The CDR3 is 16 amino acids. The complete variable domain, with remaining parts taken from reference TRBV25-1 and TRBJ1-5, reads EADIYQTPRYLVIGTGKKITLECSQTMGHDKMYWYQQDPGMELHLIHYSYGVNSTEKGDLSSESTVSRIRTEHFPLTLESARPSHTSQYLCASSGPGQGQNQPQHFGDGTRLSIL.

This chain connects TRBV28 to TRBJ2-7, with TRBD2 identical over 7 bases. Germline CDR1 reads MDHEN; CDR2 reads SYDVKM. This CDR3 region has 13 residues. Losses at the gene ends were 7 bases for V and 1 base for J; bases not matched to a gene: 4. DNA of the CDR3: TGTGCCAGCATCTCGGGGGGTTCCTACGAGCAGTACTTC. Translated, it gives CASISGGSYEQYF.

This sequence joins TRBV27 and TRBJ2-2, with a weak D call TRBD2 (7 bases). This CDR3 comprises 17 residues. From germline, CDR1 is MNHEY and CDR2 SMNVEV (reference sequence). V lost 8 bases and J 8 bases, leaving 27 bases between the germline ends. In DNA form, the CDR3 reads TGTGCCAGCGCGCATCAAAAAGGGGGGGGCCCCTTAGGGGAGCTGTTTTTT. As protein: CASAHQKGGGPLGELFF.

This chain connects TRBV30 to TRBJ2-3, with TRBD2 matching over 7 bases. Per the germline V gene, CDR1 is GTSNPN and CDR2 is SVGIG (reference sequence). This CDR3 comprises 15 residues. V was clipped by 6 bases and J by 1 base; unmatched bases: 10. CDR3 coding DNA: TGTGCCTGCCAGAAGGGAGGGGAAGGCACAGATACGCAGTATTTT. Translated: CACQKGGEGTDTQYF.